Listed below are T cell receptor beta chains from one sample, sequenced in a study of cytomegalovirus exposure and HLA in healthy donors. TCRdb keeps only in-frame clones here, not all; method: immunoSEQ multiplex PCR. The sample gives about 240,000 clones, around 80% of which show up once; about 0.47% is in the top ten. Sequences were obtained from PBMCs. The source of these receptors is a boy aged 5-17 years in good health and CMV-seronegative. CDR3s include the opening cysteine and the closing phenylalanine or tryptophan. D genes are given only for firm matches. The size field is filled for only some rows; it gives once, few, many or a size class.

TRBV19	TRBD1	.	TRBJ1-2	TGTGCCAGTAGCAGGGGGACAGGGTCTTTCCCGTATGGCTACACCTTC	CASSRGTGSFPYGYTF
TRBV11-3	.	.	TRBJ1-4	TGTGCCAGCAGTTCGGAAAGTGGGGGCGAAAAACTGTTTTTT	CASSSESGGEKLFF
TRBV5-4	.	.	TRBJ2-5	TGTGCCAGCAGCTTGGCTTACCAAGAGACCCAGTACTTC	CASSLAYQETQYF
TRBV6-1	.	.	TRBJ2-2	TGTGCCAGCACGAGAACCGGGGAGCTGTTTTTT	CASTRTGELFF
TRBV9	TRBD2	.	TRBJ2-3	TGTGCCAGCAGCGTAGGTCGGGGGGGTACAGATACGCAGTATTTT	CASSVGRGGTDTQYF
TRBV7-9	.	.	TRBJ1-2	TGTGCCAGCAGCCTAGCGGGGGAGGGCCCCAATAACTATGGCTACACCTTC	CASSLAGEGPNNYGYTF
TRBV10-3	.	.	TRBJ2-3	TGTGCCATCAGTGACCATAAGGGACTCCCAGATACGCAGTATTTT	CAISDHKGLPDTQYF
TRBV27	TRBD1	.	TRBJ2-5	TGTGCCAGCAGTTCTTGGACAGGGGGTCAAGAGACCCAGTACTTC	CASSSWTGGQETQYF
TRBV6-1	.	few	TRBJ1-6	TGTGCCAGCAGTTCACTCGGACAGTTAAATTCACCCCTCCACTTT	CASSSLGQLNSPLHF
TRBV30	TRBD2	.	TRBJ2-2	TGTGCCTGGAGTGAAACGGGACTAGCGGGAATATTCACCGGGGAGCTGTTTTTT	CAWSETGLAGIFTGELFF
TRBV19	TRBD1	.	TRBJ2-1	TGTGCCAGTAGTCAGACAGGGGTAAATGAGCAGTTCTTC	CASSQTGVNEQFF
TRBV9	TRBD2	few	TRBJ2-1	TGTGCCAGCAGCTTCGGGACTAGCGGGAGGTTCGCCTACAATGAGCAGTTCTTC	CASSFGTSGRFAYNEQFF
TRBV19	.	.	TRBJ2-2	TGTGCCAGTAGTATATATTCGAACACCGGGGAGCTGTTTTTT	CASSIYSNTGELFF
TRBV15	.	.	TRBJ2-3	TGTGCCACCAGTCCCAGGGGCACAGCTACAGATACGCAGTATTTT	CATSPRGTATDTQYF
TRBV19	TRBD1	.	TRBJ1-2	TGTGCCAGTAGTATGCGGAACAGGGGAGAGGCGGACACCTTC	CASSMRNRGEADTF
TRBV12-5	.	.	TRBJ1-1	TGTGCTAGTCAAAGCACAGGGTCGAGCACTGAAGCTTTCTTT	CASQSTGSSTEAFF
TRBV2	.	once	TRBJ1-6	TGTGCCAGCGACGTTCTGGGGGGAACTCGTTCACCCCTCCACTTT	CASDVLGGTRSPLHF
TRBV11-2	TRBD1	.	TRBJ1-2	TGTGCCAGCAGCTTAGTGCCAGGGGGGCAAGTGGATGGCTACACCTTC	CASSLVPGGQVDGYTF
TRBV11-2	TRBD1	.	TRBJ1-3	TGTGCCAGCAGCCTTGGACAGGCCTCTGGAAACACCATATATTTT	CASSLGQASGNTIYF
TRBV27	TRBD2	.	TRBJ2-7	TGTGCCAGCGGGGGGGGATACGAGCAGTACTTC	CASGGGYEQYF
TRBV11-2	.	.	TRBJ1-6	TGTGCCAGCAGCTTAAAACGGACACCTAATTCACCCCTCCACTTT	CASSLKRTPNSPLHF
TRBV4-1	.	.	TRBJ1-2	TGCGCCAGCAGCCAAGCGAGGACAAGAGGCTATGGCTACACCTTC	CASSQARTRGYGYTF
TRBV29-1	.	.	TRBJ1-1	TGCAGCGTTGAGGGCAGAAACACTGAAGCTTTCTTT	CSVEGRNTEAFF
TRBV30	.	.	TRBJ1-1	TGTGCCTGTTTACAGGGTAACACTGAAGCTTTCTTT	CACLQGNTEAFF
TRBV6-4	.	.	TRBJ1-3	TGTGCCAGCAGTGACTCGAAACGGAAGGGAGAGAACACCATATATTTT	CASSDSKRKGENTIYF
TRBV5-4	.	.	TRBJ1-2	TGTGCCAGCAGCCACAAGTCGGGGAGTAACTATGGCTACACCTTC	CASSHKSGSNYGYTF
TRBV5-6	.	.	TRBJ1-3	TGTGCCAGCAGCTTGACTATCCGGAGGCAGACGAGCTCTGGAAACACCATATATTTT	CASSLTIRRQTSSGNTIYF
TRBV6-1	TRBD1	.	TRBJ2-1	TGTGCCAGCAGTGAAGAGCTGGGACAGGGGTACAATGAGCAGTTCTTC	CASSEELGQGYNEQFF
TRBV29-1	.	.	TRBJ2-3	TGCAGCGTTGAAGAGGAGCTTCCAGATACGCAGTATTTT	CSVEEELPDTQYF
TRBV7-6	.	.	TRBJ2-2	TGTGCCAGCAGCTTAGCGGGGGGAATATTCGACACCGGGGAGCTGTTTTTT	CASSLAGGIFDTGELFF
TRBV7-9	.	.	TRBJ1-2	TGTGCCAGCAGCTCGAAACAGGGAGCCCCTTTTTATGGCTACACCTTC	CASSSKQGAPFYGYTF
TRBV11-2	TRBD1	.	TRBJ1-1	TGTGCCAGCAGCTTGGGACCCAGGGGGCCGAGCACTGAAGCTTTCTTT	CASSLGPRGPSTEAFF
TRBV27	.	.	TRBJ1-5	TGTGCCAGCAGCTCCGGGTCGACTCAGCCCCAGCATTTT	CASSSGSTQPQHF
TRBV5-4	.	.	TRBJ1-1	TGTGCCAGCAGCCTTACAGGGATCGCGTACACTGAAGCTTTCTTT	CASSLTGIAYTEAFF
TRBV21-1	.	.	TRBJ2-5	TGTGCCAGCAGCAAACTGTGGGGATCGACGGGGGGGCTGGGCGAGACCCAGTACTTC	CASSKLWGSTGGLGETQYF
TRBV6-5	TRBD1	.	TRBJ1-2	TGTGCCAGCATCCAAGTCAGCGACAGGGGGGGCAGCTACACCTTC	CASIQVSDRGGSYTF
TRBV13	.	.	TRBJ1-2	TGTGCCAGCAGCTTAGGCCAAGTTCGGGGCTACACCTTC	CASSLGQVRGYTF
TRBV5-4	TRBD2	.	TRBJ2-7	TGTGCCAGCAGCTTGTCTAGCGGGGCCCACTACGAGCAGTACTTC	CASSLSSGAHYEQYF
TRBV6-1	TRBD2	many	TRBJ2-1	TGTGCCAGCAGTGAGACTAGCGGGAGTTACAATGAGCAGTTCTTC	CASSETSGSYNEQFF
TRBV6-4	.	.	TRBJ1-1	TGTGCCAGCTCACAGAATTCTCTGACTGAAGCTTTCTTT	CASSQNSLTEAFF